A selection of T cell receptor beta chains follows, all from one sample in a study of shared clonotypes between healthy human individuals. The assay was immunoSEQ multiplex PCR, and TCRdb's table has in-frame clones only and misses some. The table lists a few hundred thousand clones, 60% to 70% of them singletons. The specimen sequenced was memory CD4+ T cells sorted from blood. The source is a man in his thirties or forties in good health. Both conserved end residues are part of each CDR3. A D gene is named only where the DNA matches it firmly. Rows give clone size only sometimes, using once, few, many, or a class for an expanded clone.

size | J | V | D | DNA | CDR3
. | TRBJ2-7 | TRBV5-1 | . | TGCGCCAGCAGCTTGGGGCGGGGACAGTTCTCCTACGAGCAGTACTTC | CASSLGRGQFSYEQYF
. | TRBJ2-5 | TRBV5-1 | TRBD1 | TGCGCCAGCAGCGTGGGACAGGGCGAGGAGACCCAGTACTTC | CASSVGQGEETQYF
. | TRBJ1-1 | TRBV7-2 | . | TGTGCCAGCAGCTTAGCAATCAGGGGCACTGAAGCTTTCTTT | CASSLAIRGTEAFF
. | TRBJ2-1 | TRBV29-1 | . | TGCAGCGTGATGTACAATGAGCAGTTCTTC | CSVMYNEQFF
few | TRBJ2-5 | TRBV25-1 | . | TGTGCCAGCAGTGAAGTTTTGGGGCAGAAAGAGACCCAGTACTTC | CASSEVLGQKETQYF
. | TRBJ2-7 | TRBV7-6 | . | TGTGCCAGCAGCCCTCCCGGGAAGTCCTACGAGCAGTACTTC | CASSPPGKSYEQYF
. | TRBJ2-5 | TRBV18 | . | TGTGCCAGCTCACCTATTAGCGGCTTGGGGGGGACCCAGTACTTC | CASSPISGLGGTQYF
many | TRBJ1-1 | TRBV29-1 | . | TGCAGTTTCAATAAGGGGACTGAAGCTTTCTTT | CSFNKGTEAFF
few | TRBJ1-5 | TRBV10-1 | TRBD1 | TGCGCCAGCAGCTGGGACAGGGGGCATGATCAGCCCCAGCATTTT | CASSWDRGHDQPQHF
few | TRBJ2-3 | TRBV15 | . | TGTGCCACCAGCAGAGATCGGCCAGTTGCAGATACGCAGTATTTT | CATSRDRPVADTQYF
. | TRBJ2-2 | TRBV29-1 | . | TGCAGCGTGTTAAACACCGGGGAGCTGTTTTTT | CSVLNTGELFF
. | TRBJ2-3 | TRBV9 | TRBD2 | TGTGCCAGCAGCGGGACTAGCGGAAGCACAGATACGCAGTATTTT | CASSGTSGSTDTQYF
few | TRBJ2-7 | TRBV5-5 | . | TGTGCCAGCAGCCCGGACCTTTACGAGCAGTACTTC | CASSPDLYEQYF
. | TRBJ2-3 | TRBV30 | . | TGTGCCTGGAGTGAAGGACAGTCTACAGATACGCAGTATTTT | CAWSEGQSTDTQYF
. | TRBJ2-2 | TRBV28 | . | TGTGCCAGCAGCCGACTGCGGAGGACCGGGGAGCTGTTTTTT | CASSRLRRTGELFF
. | TRBJ1-2 | TRBV9 | . | TGTGCCAGCAGCGTAGACCCTGGGGACGGCTACACCTTC | CASSVDPGDGYTF
. | TRBJ2-5 | TRBV7-2 | . | TGTGCCAGCAGCTTACTCCCAGGGGTCGGGACCCAGTACTTC | CASSLLPGVGTQYF
. | TRBJ2-5 | TRBV2 | TRBD1 | TGTGCCAGCAGTGGAAGGGGACAGCTACAAGAGACCCAGTACTTC | CASSGRGQLQETQYF
. | TRBJ1-4 | TRBV7-8 | . | TGTGCCAGCAGCTTAATCCAGCCAGCTAATGAAAAACTGTTTTTT | CASSLIQPANEKLFF
. | TRBJ2-1 | TRBV4-1 | . | TGCGCCAGCAGCCTCCGTCTTCTCTCTGAGCAGTTCTTC | CASSLRLLSEQFF
few | TRBJ2-7 | TRBV28 | . | TGTGCCAGCAGTTTATGGGACAAGAGCTCCTACGAGCAGTACTTC | CASSLWDKSSYEQYF
few | TRBJ2-7 | TRBV7-9 | . | TGTGCCAGCAGCACCCTCGGGGGCAGGGGGGCCCTCTTC | CASSTLGGRGALF
many | TRBJ2-3 | TRBV7-2 | . | TGTGCCAGCAGGTTAGGAGATACGCAGTATTTT | CASRLGDTQYF
. | TRBJ1-2 | TRBV19 | . | TGTGCCACCGAGGGTGACAGCGCCTATGGCTACACCTTC | CATEGDSAYGYTF
few | TRBJ1-1 | TRBV6-1 | TRBD1 | TGTGCCAGCAGTCTAGGGGGCCTCACTGAAGCTTTCTTT | CASSLGGLTEAFF
. | TRBJ2-1 | TRBV5-4 | . | TGTGCCAGCACCTCTGCCACCGGACGGGGACACAGTGAGCAGTTCTTC | CASTSATGRGHSEQFF
. | TRBJ1-1 | TRBV18 | . | TGTGCCAGCTCACCAAGACGGGCGAACACTGAAGCTTTCTTT | CASSPRRANTEAFF
few | TRBJ2-7 | TRBV4-1 | . | TGCGCCAGCAGCCAGGTCGTCAGACCCTACGAGCAGTACTTC | CASSQVVRPYEQYF
. | TRBJ2-2 | TRBV19 | . | TGTGCCAGTAGTATTAGGCAGGAGAATACCGGGGAGCTGTTTTTT | CASSIRQENTGELFF
few | TRBJ2-6 | TRBV2 | TRBD1 | TGTGCCAGCAGAATTACCGGGACAGGATTCTCTGGGGCCAACGTCCTGACTTTC | CASRITGTGFSGANVLTF
. | TRBJ2-3 | TRBV7-8 | . | TGTGCCAGCAGCCCCGGACGAGCGACTAGCACAGATACGCAGTATTTT | CASSPGRATSTDTQYF
. | TRBJ1-4 | TRBV2 | TRBD1 | TGTGCCAACAACCGGGACAGAAACGAAAAACTGTTTTTT | CANNRDRNEKLFF
. | TRBJ2-7 | TRBV9 | TRBD2 | TGTGCCAGCAGCGTAGCTCCAGCGGGAATCTACGAGCAGTACTTC | CASSVAPAGIYEQYF
. | TRBJ2-1 | TRBV4-2 | TRBD2 | TGTGCCAGCAGCCAAGACCATCACACGAGTAGCGGGAGTGGTAATGAACAGTTCTTC | CASSQDHHTSSGSGNEQFF
. | TRBJ1-2 | TRBV14 | TRBD1 | TGTGCCAGCAGCGTACGGACAGGGGATGCTGGAGGCTACACCTTC | CASSVRTGDAGGYTF
. | TRBJ1-5 | TRBV28 | TRBD1 | TGTGCCAGCAGTGAACAAACAGGGGTAGGAGGTCAGCCCCAGCATTTT | CASSEQTGVGGQPQHF
. | TRBJ2-5 | TRBV5-1 | . | TGCGCCAGCAGCCCGAGGGACCTAAGAGAGACCCAGTACTTC | CASSPRDLRETQYF
. | TRBJ2-2 | TRBV2 | TRBD1 | TGTGCCAGCCAAGGACAGGGTAGTAGAATCGGGGAGCTGTTTTTT | CASQGQGSRIGELFF
. | TRBJ1-1 | TRBV4-2 | . | TGTGCCAGCAGCCAAGATGGCAGGAACACTGAAGCTTTCTTT | CASSQDGRNTEAFF
. | TRBJ1-1 | TRBV30 | TRBD1 | TGTGCCTGGAGTGCCCGGACAGGGCTGAACACTGAAGCTTTCTTT | CAWSARTGLNTEAFF
once | TRBJ2-7 | TRBV28 | . | TGTGCCAGCAGTTTAGGACTCCTCTACGAGCAGTACTTC | CASSLGLLYEQYF
. | TRBJ2-7 | TRBV5-5 | . | TGTGCCAGCAGCGGGGGCCTCGGAGGGGGCTACGAGCAGTACTTC | CASSGGLGGGYEQYF
. | TRBJ2-1 | TRBV2 | . | TGTGCCAGCAGGGCGAACAATGAGCAGTTCTTC | CASRANNEQFF
. | TRBJ1-4 | TRBV5-1 | . | TGCGCCAGCAGCCGTCGGGACATGGATGAAAAACTGTTTTTT | CASSRRDMDEKLFF
few | TRBJ2-1 | TRBV18 | TRBD2 | TGTGCCAGCTCCACAAGCGGGAGGGATGAGCAGTTCTTC | CASSTSGRDEQFF
. | TRBJ2-1 | TRBV7-3 | . | TGTGCCAGCAGCTACAACTCCTACAATGAGCAGTTCTTC | CASSYNSYNEQFF
once | TRBJ1-5 | TRBV10-3 | . | TGTGCCATCAGTGAACCGCCAGGTCAGCCCCAGCATTTT | CAISEPPGQPQHF
. | TRBJ1-5 | TRBV27 | TRBD1 | TGTGCCAGCAGAGCCTTGACCGGGACAGGGGAAGGACAGCCCCAGCATTTT | CASRALTGTGEGQPQHF
. | TRBJ1-2 | TRBV6-4 | TRBD1 | TGTGCCAGCCCGTCACGCAGGGGGCGCGGTGGCTACACCTTC | CASPSRRGRGGYTF
few | TRBJ1-3 | TRBV27 | . | TGTGCCAGCAGTTTATTGGGGTCCGGCGGCACCATATATTTT | CASSLLGSGGTIYF
. | TRBJ2-5 | TRBV6-1 | TRBD1 | TGTGCCAGTGATAGACAGGGGACTCAAGAGACCCAGTACTTC | CASDRQGTQETQYF
. | TRBJ2-3 | TRBV2 | TRBD2 | TGTGCCAGCAGAGCTAGCGGGAGCATAGATACGCAGTATTTT | CASRASGSIDTQYF
. | TRBJ2-4 | TRBV4-1 | . | TGCGCCAGCAGCCAGCCCACAGGGTTCGGAGCGACCAAAAACATTCAGTACTTC | CASSQPTGFGATKNIQYF
. | TRBJ1-5 | TRBV6-1 | TRBD1 | TGTGCCAGCAGCACGGACAGGTTCCAGCCCCAGCATTTT | CASSTDRFQPQHF
. | TRBJ2-1 | TRBV11-2 | . | TGTGCCAGCGGACGCCGTAGTCATGAGCAGTTCTTC | CASGRRSHEQFF
. | TRBJ2-1 | TRBV15 | TRBD1 | TGTGCCACCAGCAGAGTGGTACCGGGACAGGGGGCTGGGGAGCAGTTCTTC | CATSRVVPGQGAGEQFF
. | TRBJ1-5 | TRBV7-8 | . | TGTGCCAGCAGCTTAGCAGGATATAGCAATCAGCCCCAGCATTTT | CASSLAGYSNQPQHF